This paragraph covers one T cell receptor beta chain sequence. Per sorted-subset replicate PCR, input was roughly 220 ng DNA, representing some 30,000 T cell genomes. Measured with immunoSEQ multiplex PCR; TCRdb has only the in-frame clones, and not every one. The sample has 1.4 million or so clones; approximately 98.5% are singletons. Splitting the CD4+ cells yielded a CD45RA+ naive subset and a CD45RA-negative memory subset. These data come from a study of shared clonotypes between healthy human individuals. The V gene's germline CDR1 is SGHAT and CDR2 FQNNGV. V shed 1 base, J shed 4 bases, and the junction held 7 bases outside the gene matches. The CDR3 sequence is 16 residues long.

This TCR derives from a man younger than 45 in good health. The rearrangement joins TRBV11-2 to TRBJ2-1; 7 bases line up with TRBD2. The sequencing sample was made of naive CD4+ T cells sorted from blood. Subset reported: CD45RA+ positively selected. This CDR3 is CASSLARLAPYNEQFF. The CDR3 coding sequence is TGTGCCAGCAGCTTAGCTCGACTAGCACCGTACAATGAGCAGTTCTTC.